This T cell receptor beta chain was identified during a study of T-cell reconstitution after alpha-beta-depleted transplantation in children. This clonotype was counted ten times or more. Its antigen remains unknown. Study-level findings and limits: Diversity and T-cell counts at one year after transplant derived mostly from new T cells. As was reported, about two months after transplant, alpha-beta T cells came from several hundred expanded graft clones. Surviving recipient T cells and thymic progenitors underlay high day-60 TCRbeta diversity in some patients.

The V gene end was trimmed by 0 bases and the J gene end by 0 bases; junction bases not matched to a gene: 14. The CDR3 is 19 residues long. The germline CDR1 and CDR2 sequences are LGHNA and YNFKEQ. Unique molecular identifiers were incorporated when the TCRbeta library was constructed. TCRdb reprocessed the PCR reads via MiXCR and lists one record per CDR3 protein. The sample holds roughly 100,000 distinct CDR3 sequences, approximately 5.4% seen once. This chain joins TRBV4-2 and TRBJ2-7, with 7 bases matching TRBD1. This TCR was recovered from a female patient aged 2 to 10 who had a stem cell transplant for Fanconi anemia, so the T cells may come from the graft donor. The sample in question was PBMCs, mostly from graft donor cells, obtained 60 days after TCRalphabeta/CD19-depleted stem cell transplant. CDR3: CASSQERTGYGLVSYEQYF. DNA of the CDR3: TGTGCCAGCAGCCAAGAGAGGACAGGATACGGACTTGTCTCCTACGAGCAGTACTTC.